These 22 T cell receptor beta chains were sequenced from one sample in a study of response to subunit inactivated influenza vaccine. A single record per CDR3 protein comes from TCRdb applying MiXCR to the RT-PCR reads. The sample includes hundreds of thousands of distinct CDR3 sequences, about 18% of them seen just once. Here the sequenced sample was PBMCs from blood, taken 5 days after vaccination. The receptors were sampled from a man aged 50-60 years who received an inactivated influenza vaccine.

The chain links TRBV11-2 to TRBJ2-5; D not certain. CDR3 length: 15 amino acids. CDR1 and CDR2 from the germline V gene are SGHAT and FQNNGV. Trimming shortened V by 1 base and J by 5 bases, and 14 bases separated the two germline ends. Here the CDR3 reads CASSLALGVPETQYF. DNA for the CDR3: TGTGCCAGCAGCTTAGCTCTAGGCGTCCCCGAGACCCAGTACTTC.

A few counts support this clonotype. This chain joins TRBV11-2 and TRBJ2-1, with 9 bases that match TRBD2. Germline CDR1 and CDR2: SGHAT and FQNNGV. This CDR3 spans 15 amino acids. V was clipped by 0 bases and J by 7 bases; unmatched bases: 4. CDR3: CASSLEASGANEQFF. The DNA of the CDR3 is TGTGCCAGCAGCTTAGAGGCTAGCGGGGCGAATGAGCAGTTCTTC.

This chain links TRBV6-2 or TRBV6-3 with TRBJ2-7; D is unresolved. Trimming took 3 bases from V and 3 from J, leaving 15 bases between them. Per germline, CDR1 MNHEY and CDR2 SVGEGT. The CDR3 sequence is 15 residues long. CDR3 loop: CASSYAVNGIYEQYF. DNA for the CDR3: TGTGCCAGCAGTTATGCAGTAAACGGCATCTACGAGCAGTACTTC.

This clonotype was observed a handful of times. V usage is TRBV6-2 or TRBV6-3 and J usage is TRBJ2-7; D gene uncertain. Germline CDR1 and CDR2: MNHEY and SVGEGT. Between the trimmed V and J ends, which lost 6 bases and 0 bases, there was a span of 12 bases. The CDR3 contains 14 residues. The CDR3, as DNA: TGTGCCAGCAGCTGGCTCCGCAACTCCTACGAGCAGTACTTC. Translating it yields CASSWLRNSYEQYF.

This clonotype appeared a few times. V gene TRBV6-2 or TRBV6-3 combines with J gene TRBJ2-1, with 7 bases lining up with TRBD1. Losses at the gene ends were 0 bases for V and 5 bases for J; bases not matched to a gene: 10. Germline-derived CDR1 and CDR2 are MNHEY and SVGEGT. The length of the CDR3 is 17 residues. Here the CDR3 DNA reads TGTGCCAGCAGTTACTCCCACAGGGGTTTGAGGGACAATGAGCAGTTCTTC. The encoded protein is CASSYSHRGLRDNEQFF.

The chain is built from TRBV7-2 and TRBJ2-1, with TRBD2 matching over 13 bases. Germline V lookup: CDR1 SGHTA, CDR2 FQGNSA. J lost 5 bases, V lost 5 bases, and 9 bases had no gene match. The CDR3 is 17 residues long. CDR3 nucleotide sequence: TGTGCCAGCAGCCCAGGACTAGCGGGAGACGTTGACAATGAGCAGTTCTTC. Amino acids: CASSPGLAGDVDNEQFF.

This chain connects TRBV6-1 to TRBJ2-7, with D possibly TRBD2 on 8 matching bases. Trimming cost V 5 bases and J 2 bases, with 16 bases left between them. The CDR3 is 15 residues long. The germline gives CDR1 MNHNS, CDR2 SASEGT. CDR3 loop: CASSQGVAGTYEQYF. CDR3 DNA sequence: TGTGCCAGCAGTCAGGGGGTAGCGGGAACCTACGAGCAGTACTTC.

This clonotype was observed a handful of times. This rearrangement joins TRBV7-3 to TRBJ2-7; D is ambiguous. Germline V lookup: CDR1 SGHTA, CDR2 FQGTGA. This CDR3 comprises 13 residues. V gave up 2 bases and J gave up 3 bases, with 8 bases separating them. The CDR3 sequence: CASSLSVGYEQYF. In nucleotides, the CDR3 is TGTGCCAGCAGCTTATCTGTCGGCTACGAGCAGTACTTC.

This rearrangement joins TRBV5-1 to TRBJ2-6, with D unresolved. Per germline, CDR1 SGHRS and CDR2 YFSETQ. V was clipped by 4 bases and J by 0 bases, with 8 bases between them. There are 15 residues in the CDR3. The CDR3 nucleotides read TGCGCCAGCAGCATAGCAACCTCTGGGGCCAACGTCCTGACTTTC. It specifies CASSIATSGANVLTF.

In its sample, this clonotype was seen many times. The chain recombines TRBV12-3 or TRBV12-4 with TRBJ1-2; no clear D. This CDR3 has 13 amino acids. V was shortened by 5 bases and J by 8 bases, with 15 bases between the two germline ends. The CDR3, as DNA: TGTGCCAGCAGTCGCCCCCGGTCGGGGGGCTACACCTTC. It is translated as CASSRPRSGGYTF.

In DNA form, the CDR3 reads TGTGCCAGCTCACCATCCGACCCGGGGAACACTGAAGCTTTCTTT. Translating gives CASSPSDPGNTEAFF. The rearrangement uses TRBV18 and TRBJ1-1, with no clear D. V was clipped by 2 bases and J by 1 base, with 11 bases between them. This CDR3 region has 15 residues. CDR1 is KGHSH and CDR2 is LQKENI in the germline V gene.

This clonotype was observed a handful of times. This rearrangement joins TRBV5-1 to TRBJ1-2; no definite D call. The CDR3 has 13 residues. V lost 1 base and J 7 bases, leaving 11 bases between the germline ends. Germline V gene lookup returns CDR1 SGHRS and CDR2 YFSETQ. Here the CDR3 reads CASSLSGISGYTF. The CDR3 bases are TGCGCCAGCAGCTTGTCCGGGATCAGTGGCTACACCTTC. Full variable domain (rest looked up from reference TRBV5-1 and TRBJ1-2): KAGVTQTPRYLIKTRGQQVTLSCSPISGHRSVSWYQQTPGQGLQFLFEYFSETQRNKGNFPGRFSGRQFSNSRSEMNVSTLELGDSALYLCASSLSGISGYTFGSGTRLTVV.

This clonotype occurred a few times. This chain uses TRBV5-5 with TRBJ2-7; D gene ambiguous. The germline CDR1 and CDR2 sequences are SGHKS and YYEKEE (reference sequence). CDR3 length equals 14 residues. The V end was cut by 4 bases, the J end by 3 bases, with 14 bases between. CDR3 DNA sequence: TGTGCCAGCAGCCACCCGGTGGAGTACTACGAGCAGTACTTC. Translation gives CASSHPVEYYEQYF. The full variable domain, in which reference TRBV5-5 and TRBJ2-7 provide the parts outside the CDR3, is DAGVTQSPTHLIKTRGQQVTLRCSPISGHKSVSWYQQVLGQGPQFIFQYYEKEERGRGNFPDRFSARQFPNYSSELNVNALLLGDSALYLCASSHPVEYYEQYFGPGTRLTVT.

J is TRBJ2-5 and V is TRBV20-1; perhaps TRBD1 as D (5 bases). Germline-derived CDR1 and CDR2 are DFQATT and SNEGSKA (reference sequence). The length of the CDR3 is 14 residues. V was cut by 6 bases and J by 4 bases, with 18 bases left in between. The CDR3 here is CSAHFRRQRETQYF. As DNA, the CDR3 is TGCAGTGCGCATTTCCGCAGACAGAGAGAGACCCAGTACTTC.

V and J are TRBV29-1 and TRBJ2-3; 12 positions match TRBD2. CDR3 length equals 19 residues. Germline CDR1 is SQVTM and CDR2 is ANQGSEA. The V gene end was trimmed by 6 bases and the J gene end by 2 bases; junction bases not matched to a gene: 18. The CDR3 region has the DNA TGCAGCGTCAAACCGGGACTAGCGGGCAGATATGAGGACACAGATACGCAGTATTTT. Amino acids: CSVKPGLAGRYEDTDTQYF.

This chain joins TRBV3-1 and TRBJ2-1, with TRBD2 identical over 12 bases. The CDR3 covers 15 residues. J gave up 10 bases and V 1 base, and 5 bases lay outside the gene matches. Germline assignment: CDR1 LGHDT and CDR2 YNNKEL (reference sequence). The CDR3 spells CASSQAPGLAGEQFF. CDR3 nucleotides: TGTGCCAGCAGCCAAGCCCCAGGACTAGCGGGGGAGCAGTTCTTC.

The sample holds a few counts of this clonotype. The chain employs TRBV20-1 and TRBJ1-2, with D perhaps TRBD1 (5 bases). The V and J ends lost 6 bases and 4 bases respectively, with 12 bases between them. CDR3 length: 12 amino acids. Germline loops: CDR1 DFQATT, CDR2 SNEGSKA (reference sequence). The CDR3 is CSARDVLYGYTF. The CDR3 DNA follows: TGCAGTGCCAGGGACGTTCTCTATGGCTACACCTTC.

This clonotype was seen a few times. This chain connects TRBV12-3 or TRBV12-4 to TRBJ1-5; possibly TRBD1 for D (6 bases). V was trimmed by 5 bases and J by 11 bases, leaving 22 bases between them. The CDR3 spans 15 residues. In DNA form, the CDR3 reads TGTGCCAGCAGTACCACGGACAGAGGAATAGGATCCCAGCATTTT. Translating gives CASSTTDRGIGSQHF.

The chain employs TRBV20-1 and TRBJ2-1; TRBD2 agrees at 9 bases. CDR3 length: 14 amino acids. Per the germline V gene, CDR1 is DFQATT and CDR2 is SNEGSKA (reference sequence). The trim removed 5 bases at V and 5 bases at J, leaving 7 bases unmatched. CDR3 amino acids: CSASTTSGNNEQFF. The CDR3 DNA reads as TGCAGTGCTTCGACGACTAGCGGAAACAATGAGCAGTTCTTC.

In DNA, the CDR3 is TGCGCCAGCACCTCCAGCCGACGGACGCCGTACAATGAGCAGTTCTTC. Amino acids: CASTSSRRTPYNEQFF. The chain recombines TRBV23-1 with TRBJ2-1; no reliable D call. TRBV23-1 is an open reading frame whose function is uncertain. Trimming cost V 7 bases and J 4 bases, with 20 bases left between them. The CDR3 loop spans 16 amino acids.

This clonotype was detected a few times. The V and J genes are TRBV6-1 and TRBJ1-5, with a possible D match to TRBD1 (5 bases). The CDR3 runs to 14 residues. The germline V gene has CDR1 MNHNS and CDR2 SASEGT. Trimming pared 6 bases from V and 6 bases from J, leaving 15 bases between. CDR3 coding DNA: TGTGCCAGCAGCAACGGCGGGGGGATTCAGCCCCAGCATTTT. It is translated as CASSNGGGIQPQHF.

The chain joins TRBV29-1 to TRBJ1-2; maybe TRBD1 (5 bases). Trimming cost V 1 base and J 3 bases, with 12 bases left between them. This CDR3 is built from 14 residues. CDR1 and CDR2 (germline): SQVTM, ANQGSEA. The CDR3 region has the DNA TGCAGCGTTGAAGTTCCGGGGCTAGACTATGGCTACACCTTC. Amino acid sequence: CSVEVPGLDYGYTF.